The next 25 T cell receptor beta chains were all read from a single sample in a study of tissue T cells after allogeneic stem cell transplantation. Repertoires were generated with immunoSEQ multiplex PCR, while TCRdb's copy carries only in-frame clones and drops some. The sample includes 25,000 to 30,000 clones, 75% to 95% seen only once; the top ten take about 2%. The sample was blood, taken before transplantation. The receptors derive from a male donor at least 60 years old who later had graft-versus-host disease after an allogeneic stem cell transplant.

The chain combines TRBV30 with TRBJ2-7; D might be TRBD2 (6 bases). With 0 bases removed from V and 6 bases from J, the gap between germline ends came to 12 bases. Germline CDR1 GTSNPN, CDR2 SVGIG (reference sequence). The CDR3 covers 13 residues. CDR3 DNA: TGTGCCTGGAGTGTTGTAATGGGGGGCGAGCAGTACTTC. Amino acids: CAWSVVMGGEQYF.

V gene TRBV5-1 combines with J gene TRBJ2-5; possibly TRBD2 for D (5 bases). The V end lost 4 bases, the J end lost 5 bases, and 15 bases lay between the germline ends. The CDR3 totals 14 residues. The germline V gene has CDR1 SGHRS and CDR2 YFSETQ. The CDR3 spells CASSPSKGGETQYF. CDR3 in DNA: TGCGCCAGCAGCCCCTCGAAGGGCGGGGAGACCCAGTACTTC.

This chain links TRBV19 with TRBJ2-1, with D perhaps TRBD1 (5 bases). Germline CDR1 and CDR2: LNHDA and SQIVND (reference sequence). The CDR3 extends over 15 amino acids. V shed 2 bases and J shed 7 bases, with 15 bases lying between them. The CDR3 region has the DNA TGTGCCAGTAGTATACGTCCTAGGACATCGAATGAGCAGTTCTTC. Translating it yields CASSIRPRTSNEQFF.

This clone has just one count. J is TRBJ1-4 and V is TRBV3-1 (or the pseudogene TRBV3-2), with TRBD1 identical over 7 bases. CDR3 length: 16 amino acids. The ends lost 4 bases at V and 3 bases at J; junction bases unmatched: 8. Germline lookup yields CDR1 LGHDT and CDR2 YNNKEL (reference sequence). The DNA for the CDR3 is TGTGCCAGCAGCCTGAGACAGGGTGGGGCTAATGAAAAACTGTTTTTT. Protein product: CASSLRQGGANEKLFF.

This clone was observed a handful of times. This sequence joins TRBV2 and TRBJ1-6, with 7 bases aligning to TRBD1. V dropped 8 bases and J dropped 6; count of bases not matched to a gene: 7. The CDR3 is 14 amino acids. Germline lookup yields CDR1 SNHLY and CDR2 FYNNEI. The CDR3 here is CASGWTGPNSPLHF. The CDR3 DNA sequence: TGTGCCAGCGGATGGACAGGCCCTAATTCACCCCTCCACTTT.

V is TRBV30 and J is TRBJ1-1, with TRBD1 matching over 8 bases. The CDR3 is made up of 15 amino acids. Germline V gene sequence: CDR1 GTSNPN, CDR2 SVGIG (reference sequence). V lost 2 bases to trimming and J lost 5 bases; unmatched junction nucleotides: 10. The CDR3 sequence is CAWSRGQGMGTEAFF. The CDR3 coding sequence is TGTGCCTGGAGTCGCGGACAGGGAATGGGGACTGAAGCTTTCTTT.

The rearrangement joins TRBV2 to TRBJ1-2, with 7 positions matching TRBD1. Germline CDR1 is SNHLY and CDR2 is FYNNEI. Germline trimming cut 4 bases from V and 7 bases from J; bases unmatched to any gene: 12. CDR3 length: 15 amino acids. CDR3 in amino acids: CASSVARWAGGGYTF. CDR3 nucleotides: TGTGCCAGCAGTGTGGCTCGTTGGGCAGGGGGTGGCTACACCTTC.

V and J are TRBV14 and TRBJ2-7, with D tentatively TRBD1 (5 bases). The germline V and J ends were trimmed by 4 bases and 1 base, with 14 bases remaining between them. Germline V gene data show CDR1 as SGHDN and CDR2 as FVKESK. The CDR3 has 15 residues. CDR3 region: CASSLSQGESYEQYF. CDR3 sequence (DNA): TGTGCCAGCAGCCTAAGTCAGGGTGAATCCTACGAGCAGTACTTC.

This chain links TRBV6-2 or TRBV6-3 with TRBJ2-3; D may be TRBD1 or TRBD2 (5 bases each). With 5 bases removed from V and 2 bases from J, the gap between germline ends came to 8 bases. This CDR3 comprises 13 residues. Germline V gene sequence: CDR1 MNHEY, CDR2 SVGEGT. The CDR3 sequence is CASSRDHTDTQYF. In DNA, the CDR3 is TGTGCCAGCAGTAGGGACCACACAGATACGCAGTATTTT.

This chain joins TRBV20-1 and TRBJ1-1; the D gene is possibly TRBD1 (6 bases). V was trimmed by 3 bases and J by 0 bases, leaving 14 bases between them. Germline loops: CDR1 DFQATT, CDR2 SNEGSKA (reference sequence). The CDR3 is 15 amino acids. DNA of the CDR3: TGCAGTGCTAGTAATATAGGGGGGATGAACACTGAAGCTTTCTTT. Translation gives CSASNIGGMNTEAFF.

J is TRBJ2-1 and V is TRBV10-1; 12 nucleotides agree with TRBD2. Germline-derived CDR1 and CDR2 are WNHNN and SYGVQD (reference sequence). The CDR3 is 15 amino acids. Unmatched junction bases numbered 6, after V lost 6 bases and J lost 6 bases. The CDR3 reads CASSPTSGGLNEQFF. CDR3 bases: TGCGCCAGCAGCCCGACTAGCGGGGGCCTCAATGAGCAGTTCTTC.

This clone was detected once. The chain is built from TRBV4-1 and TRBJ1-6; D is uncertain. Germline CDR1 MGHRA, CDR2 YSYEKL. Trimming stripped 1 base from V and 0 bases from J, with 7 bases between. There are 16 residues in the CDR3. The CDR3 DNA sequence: TGCGCCAGCAGCCAAGGGCTGAACTCCTATAATTCACCCCTCCACTTT. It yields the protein CASSQGLNSYNSPLHF.

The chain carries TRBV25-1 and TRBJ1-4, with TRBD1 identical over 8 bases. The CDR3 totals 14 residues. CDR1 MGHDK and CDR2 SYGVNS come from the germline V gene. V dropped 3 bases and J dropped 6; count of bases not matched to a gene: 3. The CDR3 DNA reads TGTGCCAGCAGTGACAGGGGGCGCCATGAAAAACTGTTTTTT. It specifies CASSDRGRHEKLFF. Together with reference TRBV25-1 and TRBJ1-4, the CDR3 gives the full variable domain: EADIYQTPRYLVIGTGKKITLECSQTMGHDKMYWYQQDPGMELHLIHYSYGVNSTEKGDLSSESTVSRIRTEHFPLTLESARPSHTSQYLCASSDRGRHEKLFFGSGTQLSVL.

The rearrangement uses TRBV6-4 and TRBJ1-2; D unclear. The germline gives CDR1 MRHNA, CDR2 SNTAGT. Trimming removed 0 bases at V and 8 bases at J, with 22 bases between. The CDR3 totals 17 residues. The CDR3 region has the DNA TGTGCCAGCAGTGACTCCTTCGGAGGGCCCCTAATTAACGGCTACACCTTC. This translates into CASSDSFGGPLINGYTF.

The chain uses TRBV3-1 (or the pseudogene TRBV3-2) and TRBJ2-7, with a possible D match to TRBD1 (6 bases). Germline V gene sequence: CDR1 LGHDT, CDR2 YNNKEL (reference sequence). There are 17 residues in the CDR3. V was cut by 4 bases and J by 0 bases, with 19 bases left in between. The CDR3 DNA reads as TGTGCCAGCAGCCCCATACAGGGTAGGGTTATCTCCTACGAGCAGTACTTC. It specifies CASSPIQGRVISYEQYF.

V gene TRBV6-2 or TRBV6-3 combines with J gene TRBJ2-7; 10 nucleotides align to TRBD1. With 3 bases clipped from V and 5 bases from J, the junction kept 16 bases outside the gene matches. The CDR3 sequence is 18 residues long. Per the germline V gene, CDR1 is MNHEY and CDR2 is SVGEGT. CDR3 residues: CASSYFPSGTGALDEQYF. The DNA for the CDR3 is TGTGCCAGCAGTTATTTTCCATCCGGGACAGGGGCCCTCGACGAGCAGTACTTC.

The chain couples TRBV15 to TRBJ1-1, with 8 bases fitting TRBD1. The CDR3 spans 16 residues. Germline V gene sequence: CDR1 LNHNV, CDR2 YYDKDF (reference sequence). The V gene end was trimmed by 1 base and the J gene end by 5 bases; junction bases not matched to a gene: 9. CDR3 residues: CATSRGGRGRRTEAFF. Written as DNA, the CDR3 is TGTGCCACCAGCAGAGGCGGCAGGGGGCGCAGAACTGAAGCTTTCTTT.

This CDR3 reads CASSPTAGVDYNEQFF. For the CDR3, the DNA is TGTGCCAGCAGCCCAACAGCGGGAGTGGATTACAATGAGCAGTTCTTC. The chain recombines TRBV3-1 (or the pseudogene TRBV3-2) with TRBJ2-1, with 8 bases that match TRBD2. J lost 4 bases, V lost 4 bases, and 9 bases had no gene match. The CDR3 is 16 amino acids. The germline CDR1 and CDR2 sequences are LGHDT and YNNKEL (reference sequence).

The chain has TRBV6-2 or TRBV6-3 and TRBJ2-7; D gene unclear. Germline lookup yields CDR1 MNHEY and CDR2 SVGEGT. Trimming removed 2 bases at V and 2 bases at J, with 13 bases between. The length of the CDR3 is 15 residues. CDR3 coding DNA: TGTGCCAGCAGTTACCGAGAACTCCCTCCCTACGAGCAGTACTTC. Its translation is CASSYRELPPYEQYF.

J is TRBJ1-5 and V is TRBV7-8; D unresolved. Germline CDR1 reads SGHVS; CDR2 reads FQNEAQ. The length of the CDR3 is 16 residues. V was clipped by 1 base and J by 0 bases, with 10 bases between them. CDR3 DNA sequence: TGTGCCAGCAGCTTAGACAGAGGGTATAGCAATCAGCCCCAGCATTTT. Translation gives CASSLDRGYSNQPQHF.

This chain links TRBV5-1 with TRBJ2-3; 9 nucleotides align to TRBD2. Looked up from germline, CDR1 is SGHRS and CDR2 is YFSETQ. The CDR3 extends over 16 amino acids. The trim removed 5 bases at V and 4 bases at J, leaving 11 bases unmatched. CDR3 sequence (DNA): TGCGCCAGCAGTCCTGGCTTGCGGGAGGGGTCAGATACGCAGTATTTT. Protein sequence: CASSPGLREGSDTQYF.

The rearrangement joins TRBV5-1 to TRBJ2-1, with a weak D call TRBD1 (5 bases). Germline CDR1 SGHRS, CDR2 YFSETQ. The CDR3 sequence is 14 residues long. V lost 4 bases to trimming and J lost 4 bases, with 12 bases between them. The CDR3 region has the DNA TGCGCCAGCAGCCCCGAGCCAGGGTACAATGAGCAGTTCTTC. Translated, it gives CASSPEPGYNEQFF.

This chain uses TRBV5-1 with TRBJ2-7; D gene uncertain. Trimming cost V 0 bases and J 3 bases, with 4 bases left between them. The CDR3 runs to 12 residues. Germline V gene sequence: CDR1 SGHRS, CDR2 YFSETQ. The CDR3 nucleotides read TGCGCCAGCAGCTTGGTAAGCTACGAGCAGTACTTC. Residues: CASSLVSYEQYF.

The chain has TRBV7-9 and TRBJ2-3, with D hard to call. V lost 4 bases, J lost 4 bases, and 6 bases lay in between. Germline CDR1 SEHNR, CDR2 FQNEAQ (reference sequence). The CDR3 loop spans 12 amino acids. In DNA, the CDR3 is TGTGCCAGCAGCTCCCCCCCAGATACGCAGTATTTT. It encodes CASSSPPDTQYF.

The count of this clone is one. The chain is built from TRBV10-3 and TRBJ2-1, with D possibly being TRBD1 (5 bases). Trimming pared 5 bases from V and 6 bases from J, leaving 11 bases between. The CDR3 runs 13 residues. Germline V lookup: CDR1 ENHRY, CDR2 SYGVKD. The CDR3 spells CAISSGHLNEQFF. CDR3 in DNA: TGTGCCATCAGTTCCGGACACCTCAATGAGCAGTTCTTC.